This T cell receptor beta chain was found in a study of blood T cell repertoires in COVID-19. Overall study context: Donors in the United States, Italy and Spain gave samples during acute or convalescent COVID-19. PBMCs, B-cell-depleted T cells, or T cells were the source of the cDNA or gDNA that made up the material.

Trimming shortened V by 1 base and J by 0 bases, and 9 bases separated the two germline ends. The germline V gene encodes CDR1 MNHNY and CDR2 SVGAGI (reference sequence). The CDR3 length is 16 residues. In the original workflow: Nucleated cell number was recorded as an estimate derived from reference gene primer amplification. TCRdb's table, derived via immunoSEQ multiplex PCR, lists solely in-frame clones and lacks some. Clone size and V and J calls were adopted from that table, with D and trimming inferred from the DNA. The sample has about 230,000 clones, about 84% seen once. Specimen: peripheral blood. The chain combines TRBV6-6 with TRBJ1-4; D unresolved. The clonotype was recovered from a woman aged 80 or over with acute or convalescent COVID-19. CDR3 loop: CASSYFLQSTNEKLFF. DNA of the CDR3: TGTGCCAGCAGTTACTTCCTCCAGTCAACTAATGAAAAACTGTTTTTT.